This is a list of T cell receptor beta chains from one sample in a study of blood T cells in healthy people across ages. Each CDR3 protein gets one entry after TCRdb re-called the 5' RACE reads with MiXCR. The sample consists of 850,000 or so distinct CDR3 sequences, under 35% of them appearing once. Input material: blood. The origin of the receptors is a woman older than 75 in good health. Both conserved end residues are part of each CDR3. The D gene is left open where the match is weak. A row's size may be missing; if present it is once, few, many or a size class.

d_call | clone_size | j_call | v_call | cdr3_nt | cdr3_aa
. | many | TRBJ2-7 | TRBV5-1 | TGCGCCAGCAGCTTGGACCAGCGCCGCTACAATGAGCAGTACTTC | CASSLDQRRYNEQYF
TRBD1 | few | TRBJ2-2 | TRBV10-3 | TGTGCCATCAGTGAGTCTTACCAGGGGGCCGACGGGGAGCTGTTTTTT | CAISESYQGADGELFF
. | many | TRBJ1-5 | TRBV6-2/TRBV6-3 | TGTGCCAGCAGTTACTCCAAAGCGACAGACCTTCTCAATCAGCCCCAGCATTTT | CASSYSKATDLLNQPQHF
TRBD2 | few | TRBJ2-1 | TRBV6-2/TRBV6-3 | TGTGCCAGCAGTTACTCGCTTAGCGGGAGTTTCGTGAATGAGCAGTTCTTC | CASSYSLSGSFVNEQFF
. | . | TRBJ1-1 | TRBV24-1 | TGTGCCACCAGTGGGAGACCTAAGAACACTGAAGCTTTCTTT | CATSGRPKNTEAFF
. | many | TRBJ2-3 | TRBV10-1 | TGCGCCAGCAGTGCGGGAGGCACAGATACGCAGTATTTT | CASSAGGTDTQYF
TRBD2 | many | TRBJ2-5 | TRBV2 | TGTGCCAGCAGTGAAGAACTAGCGGGGGTTGGAGAGACCCAGTACTTC | CASSEELAGVGETQYF
. | . | TRBJ1-2 | TRBV11-2 | TGTGCCAGCAGCTTAGATCGGAAGGGGTGTGGCTACACCTTC | CASSLDRKGCGYTF
TRBD2 | . | TRBJ2-7 | TRBV28 | TGTGCCAGCAACCGGGCTAGCGGAACCTACGAGCAGTACTTC | CASNRASGTYEQYF
TRBD1 | . | TRBJ2-3 | TRBV6-2/TRBV6-3 | TGTGCCAGCAGCGGGTTACCCGGGACAGGGGAAGGAGGTACGCAGTATTTT | CASSGLPGTGEGGTQYF
. | few | TRBJ1-2 | TRBV14 | TGTGCCAGCAGCCAAGAATCAGGGGCGTATGGTGGCTACACCTTC | CASSQESGAYGGYTF
. | once | TRBJ1-2 | TRBV18 | TGTGCCAGCTCACCTTCTGGACTCTATGGGTCCTATGGCTACACCTTC | CASSPSGLYGSYGYTF
. | . | TRBJ1-4 | TRBV7-9 | TGTGCCAGCAGCCCCGCCCTCGGGGGCCTGGGCATGGCAACTAATGAAAAACTGTTTTTT | CASSPALGGLGMATNEKLFF
. | many | TRBJ1-4 | TRBV5-1 | TGCGCCAGCAGCTTGATAGGGGAATCGGAAAAACTGTTTTTT | CASSLIGESEKLFF
. | many | TRBJ1-2 | TRBV4-1 | TGCGCCAGCAGCCAAGATCTAACAGCCCCCTATGGCTACACCTTC | CASSQDLTAPYGYTF
. | few | TRBJ1-1 | TRBV4-3 | TGCGCCAACAGCCAAGAATTAGGGAAGAACACTGAAGCTTTCTTT | CANSQELGKNTEAFF
. | few | TRBJ1-5 | TRBV10-3 | TGTGCCATCAGTGGACAGGCGAACAATCAGCCCCAGCATTTT | CAISGQANNQPQHF
TRBD2 | few | TRBJ2-3 | TRBV11-2 | TGTGCCAGCGGCATCAACGGGGGGGGCTCGGGGGATACGCAGTATTTT | CASGINGGGSGDTQYF
TRBD1 | . | TRBJ2-3 | TRBV9 | TGTGCCAGCAGGGAACTAGGGGACAGGGGGCGCGCAGATGCGCAGTATTTT | CASRELGDRGRADAQYF
TRBD1 | many | TRBJ2-6 | TRBV6-5 | TGTGCCAGCAAAATCGACAGGGTTGCTGGGGCCAACGTCCTGACTTTC | CASKIDRVAGANVLTF
. | . | TRBJ1-6 | TRBV4-3 | TGCGCCAGCAGCCAAGTACAGAGTAATTCACCCCTCCACTTT | CASSQVQSNSPLHF
. | . | TRBJ2-3 | TRBV12-3/TRBV12-4 | TGTGCCAGCAGTCGTGACAGGAGGTTAGCAGATGCGCAGTATTTT | CASSRDRRLADAQYF
TRBD1 | many | TRBJ2-4 | TRBV29-1 | TGCAGCGTTGCGGACAGGGCAGTGTACTTC | CSVADRAVYF
TRBD2 | many | TRBJ2-1 | TRBV6-2/TRBV6-3 | TGTGCCAGCAGTTTCGCCGGGACTAGCGGGGGGGAGCAGTTCTTC | CASSFAGTSGGEQFF
. | many | TRBJ1-6 | TRBV6-2/TRBV6-3 | TGTGCCAGCAGCCTTACTACAAGGAGCTCCTATAATTCACCCCTCCACTTT | CASSLTTRSSYNSPLHF
TRBD2 | few | TRBJ2-7 | TRBV12-3/TRBV12-4 | TGTGCCAGCAGTTTTCAGCGGGGCTTTTCCTACGAGCAGTACTTC | CASSFQRGFSYEQYF